The sequence of this TCR beta chain was determined in a study of blood T cell repertoires in COVID-19. Study background: The United States, Italy and Spain were the sources of the acute and convalescent COVID-19 samples.

The germline V and J ends were trimmed by 7 bases and 1 base, with 7 bases remaining between them. The V gene's germline CDR1 is MDHEN and CDR2 SYDVKM. The CDR3 covers 12 residues. In the source study's methods: Amplifying reference gene primers gave estimates of nucleated cell counts. Method: immunoSEQ multiplex PCR; TCRdb's copy keeps in-frame clones and lacks some. The DNA gave D and trimming, while V, J and clone size come from that table. The data contain about 210,000 clones, more than 75% of them singletons. The sequence came from a man in his sixties with acute or convalescent COVID-19. The chain recombines TRBV28 with TRBJ1-1; D gene ambiguous. Sample: peripheral blood. CDR3 amino acids: CASTLRNTEAFF. CDR3 in DNA: TGTGCCAGCACCCTGAGGAACACTGAAGCTTTCTTT. The full variable domain, with the rest looked up from reference TRBV28 and TRBJ1-1, is DVKVTQSSRYLVKRTGEKVFLECVQDMDHENMFWYRQDPGLGLRLIYFSYDVKMKEKGDIPEGYSVSREKKERFSLILESASTNQTSMYLCASTLRNTEAFFGQGTRLTVV.